This T cell receptor (beta chain) appears in the sequencing data of a study of PD-L1 blockade in urothelial cancer. Enrolled patients showed locally advanced or metastatic urothelial carcinoma. This clone was observed a few times. V dropped 1 base and J dropped 3; count of bases not matched to a gene: 10. Per the germline V gene, CDR1 is MNHEY and CDR2 is SMNVEV (reference sequence). The CDR3 is 17 residues long. The protocol was immunoSEQ multiplex PCR, while the TCRdb copy is restricted to in-frame clones and leaves out a portion. This sample yields roughly 39,000 clones, of which about 89% are seen a single time; around 2% belongs to the top ten.

This chain connects TRBV27 to TRBJ1-2, with TRBD1 matching over 8 bases. The clonotype was recovered from a man in his sixties with urothelial cancer. Sample: PBMCs, taken around atezolizumab (anti-PD-L1) treatment. CDR3 DNA: TGTGCCAGCAGTTTATATGCCCCCGGGACAGGCGACTATGGCTACACCTTC. Its protein product is CASSLYAPGTGDYGYTF.